This T cell receptor beta chain was sequenced during a study of T cells in Graves' hyperthyroidism and ophthalmopathy (dated by TCRdb to between 2018 and 2021). For context, the study as a whole: Peripheral blood samples were taken at the time of initial diagnosis, prior to any treatment. To identify TCR V-J signatures that set the groups apart, the researchers used a discovery cohort of 100 or so patients, made up of under 45 with Graves' ophthalmopathy and 55 to 65 with stable Graves' hyperthyroidism. Prospective prediction of ophthalmopathy was tested in an independent validation cohort consisting of some 19 hyperthyroidism patients and some 17 patients who later progressed to ophthalmopathy. The approximately 90 discovery patients were divided at random into training and test sets in a 7:3 ratio. Thyroid tissue and blood T-cell repertoires from six or seven Graves' hyperthyroidism patients were also compared in the study. Following sampling, methimazole starting at 30 mg daily was given to hyperthyroidism patients, and high-dose intravenous methylprednisolone was given to ophthalmopathy patients. The paper describes TCR Vbeta CDR3 sequencing of fewer than 150 peripheral blood samples, made up of about 41 ophthalmopathy patients, approximately 73 hyperthyroidism patients and 17 progressor patients.

CDR1 and CDR2, per the germline V gene (reference sequence), are DFQATT and SNEGSKA. V and J lose 3 bases and 0 bases, and a span of 8 bases separates them. The CDR3 spans 13 residues, from the cysteine through the phenylalanine. Only the CDR3 portion is preserved as DNA: 39 bases, with reading frame beginning at the first base. This clonotype was observed many times. Its antigen is still unknown. No per-base quality is available; no much larger clone lies one base away. Study-level results and caveats: No statistical method was used to fix the sample size in advance, and group allocation was not hidden from the investigators. Most expanded thyroid clonotypes (frequency above 0.001) were also found in blood, which suggests that blood repertoires may mirror thyroid immune responses. In validation, the model predicted progression to ophthalmopathy with over 60% sensitivity and around 72% specificity, a median of about 6.7 months before onset. A model built on a 13 V-J signature distinguished ophthalmopathy from stable hyperthyroidism, reaching roughly 88% sensitivity and around 81% specificity in cross-validation and 80%/75% in testing.

Ophthalmopathy patients had moderately to severely active disease, with a Clinical Activity Score of 3 or more, a NOSPECS grade of 4 or more, and a disease duration of less than 3 months. Any patient with an uncontrolled infection, another autoimmune disease, pregnancy or lactation was excluded. Diagnoses were based on clinical symptoms, serum thyroxine and TRAb, thyroid ultrasound and orbital computed tomography. PBMCs were separated from around 9.1 ml of fresh peripheral blood using Ficoll-Paque density gradient centrifugation. Trizol reagent was used to extract total RNA, and RNA quality was then checked on an Agilent 2100 Bioanalyzer. The TCR beta CDR3 regions were amplified from RNA transcripts. The TCR CDR3 was subjected to a first round of RT-PCR using the HTBI primer set and the Qiagen OneStep RT-PCR kit. Libraries were constructed in a second round of multiplex PCR, after which size selection and purification were carried out. Paired-end sequencing of the libraries was performed with 100 bp reads on an Illumina HiSeq2000. The paper's processing steps were these. SOAPnuke was used to process the raw data, with reads discarded if the reads contained adapters or uncalled bases, had a mean Phred below 15, or lacked an exact constant-primer or identifier match. High-quality paired reads were merged with COPE v1.2.5, and unique nucleotide sequences were defined as clonotypes. MiTCR v1.1 was used to align the clonotypes against IMGT TRBV, TRBD and TRBJ reference segments. The analysis was restricted to V-J combinations with a frequency above 0.0001, which together covered just over 98% of the repertoires. The TCS score was defined as F50 (clonal expansion) divided by E x V (chaos), with BLOSUM62-based TCRdist calculated between CDR3 peptides within each V-J. Welch's t-statistics and random forest reduced approximately 520 V-J features to roughly 13, which were used in a naive Bayes classifier (R e1071). Clones were called with MiXCR by TCRdb after fastp trimmed the public reads at Q25, and only in-frame beta chains were retained. Rows matching on CDR3 protein sequence are summarized as one entry with the most common DNA and genes. In this record, the V and J calls reflect TCRdb's handling and not the investigators' own analysis. Within this sample are a few hundred thousand distinct CDR3 sequences, with roughly a sixth of them counted one time only. The ten biggest clones cover approximately 32% of the sample.

The clonotype comes from a woman between 25 and 40 years old with Graves' ophthalmopathy. The rearranged segments are TRBV20-1 and TRBJ1-1; TRBD1 could be the D gene, as 6 bases match. The sequenced sample consisted of blood. The DNA is TGCAGTGCTAGGTGGGGGCTGAACACTGAAGCTTTCTTT. The resulting protein is CSARWGLNTEAFF.